What follows is one TCR beta chain and its context. Its antigen remains unknown. This sample stems from a study of shared clonotypes between healthy human individuals. Study-level findings and limits: Among four donors, around 5% of naive CD4 clonotypes were found in common.

CDR3 length: 14 residues. CDR1 is KGHSH and CDR2 is LQKENI in the germline V gene. V dropped 1 base and J dropped 9 bases, with 10 bases sitting between them. Sequenced by immunoSEQ multiplex PCR; TCRdb stores in-frame clones only, minus some. Here the sample spans about 1 million clones, approximately 70% being singletons. Sequencing input: memory CD4+ T cells sorted from blood. Subset denoted: CD45RA-negative fraction. The TCR comes from a man younger than 30 in good health. This rearrangement joins TRBV18 to TRBJ1-6; no clear D gene. This chain's CDR3 is CASSPQGSSSPLHF. The DNA for the CDR3 is TGTGCCAGCTCACCACAGGGTTCGAGTTCACCCCTCCACTTT.